The rows below give T cell receptor beta chains drawn from one sample of a study of T cell responses to AZD1222 COVID-19 vaccine. Using immunoSEQ multiplex PCR, the repertoire was profiled, and TCRdb retains in-frame clones only, with some absent. Among 70,000 to 95,000 clones listed, about 90% were seen once. The specimen comprised peripheral blood, sampled 28 days after the second AZD1222 dose. The receptors here all came from an adult who received the AZD1222 COVID-19 vaccine. Each CDR3 is given with its conserved first and last residue. D genes are given only for firm matches. The size of a clone is reported for some rows only, either as once, few or many, or as a class for expanded clones.

V gene	J gene	D gene	clone size	CDR3 protein	CDR3 DNA
TRBV30	TRBJ1-5	NA	once	CAWRWGPNQPQHF	TGTGCCTGGAGATGGGGGCCCAACCAGCCCCAGCATTTT
TRBV24-1	TRBJ2-7	NA	NA	CATQAQDVPVSYEQYF	TGTGCCACGCAGGCACAGGACGTCCCCGTCTCCTACGAGCAGTACTTC
TRBV9	TRBJ2-3	NA	NA	CASSVVALGTDTQYF	TGTGCCAGCAGCGTAGTTGCATTGGGGACAGATACGCAGTATTTT
TRBV7-2	TRBJ2-7	NA	NA	CASSLAGLAHEQYF	TGTGCCAGCAGCTTAGCAGGGTTGGCTCACGAGCAGTACTTC
TRBV7-3	TRBJ2-1	TRBD1	NA	CASSLQSGRQGEYEQFF	TGTGCCAGCAGCTTACAAAGTGGGAGACAGGGGGAGTATGAGCAGTTCTTC
TRBV7-9	TRBJ1-6	NA	NA	CASSLGGGRDSPLHF	TGTGCCAGCAGCTTAGGTGGCGGGAGGGATTCACCCCTCCACTTT
TRBV6-2/TRBV6-3	TRBJ2-1	TRBD2	NA	CASSTTSGEGDEQFF	TGTGCCAGCAGTACGACTAGCGGGGAGGGCGATGAGCAGTTCTTC
TRBV19	TRBJ2-1	TRBD2	NA	CASSFELAGGYEQFF	TGTGCCAGTAGTTTCGAACTAGCGGGCGGATATGAGCAGTTCTTC
TRBV6-2/TRBV6-3	TRBJ1-5	NA	NA	CASSWGADGRNQPQHF	TGTGCCAGCAGTTGGGGGGCCGACGGTCGCAATCAGCCCCAGCATTTT
TRBV7-6	TRBJ1-3	NA	NA	CASSKGQSGNTIYF	TGTGCCAGCAGCAAAGGACAGAGTGGAAACACCATATATTTT
TRBV10-3	TRBJ1-2	NA	NA	CAISVPDSYGYTF	TGTGCCATCAGCGTCCCGGACAGCTATGGCTACACCTTC
TRBV7-9	TRBJ2-1	NA	once	CASSRTYGVNWDNEQFF	TGTGCCAGCAGCCGCACGTACGGGGTCAATTGGGACAATGAGCAGTTCTTC
TRBV10-1	TRBJ2-4	TRBD2	NA	CASSESSGGVGKNIQYF	TGCGCCAGCAGTGAGTCGTCCGGGGGGGTTGGCAAAAACATTCAGTACTTC
TRBV9	TRBJ1-1	NA	NA	CASNRGQGNTEAFF	TGTGCCAGCAACCGGGGTCAGGGGAACACTGAAGCTTTCTTT
TRBV7-9	TRBJ1-1	NA	NA	CASSLGEGTEAFF	TGTGCCAGCAGCTTAGGAGAGGGGACTGAAGCTTTCTTT
TRBV29-1	TRBJ2-1	NA	NA	CSVEGGEYNEQFF	TGCAGCGTTGAAGGGGGGGAGTACAATGAGCAGTTCTTC
TRBV2	TRBJ2-7	TRBD2	NA	CASSEGPSGGGYEQYF	TGTGCCAGCAGTGAAGGACCTAGCGGGGGGGGTTACGAGCAGTACTTC
TRBV2	TRBJ1-4	NA	NA	CASSEGRSNEKLFF	TGTGCCAGCAGTGAGGGCAGGTCTAATGAAAAACTGTTTTTT
TRBV4-1	TRBJ1-5	NA	NA	CASSPRPGSNQPQHF	TGCGCCAGCAGCCCCCGGCCTGGGAGCAATCAGCCCCAGCATTTT
TRBV27	TRBJ2-2	NA	NA	CASSFRVTGTGELFF	TGTGCCAGCAGTTTCAGGGTCACGGGCACCGGGGAGCTGTTTTTT
TRBV28	TRBJ2-7	NA	NA	CASSSSTGPRPYEQYF	TGTGCCAGCAGTTCCTCGACAGGCCCTCGGCCTTACGAGCAGTACTTC
TRBV14	TRBJ2-7	TRBD2	NA	CASSQEESGKGYEQYF	TGTGCCAGCAGCCAAGAAGAGAGCGGGAAGGGCTACGAGCAGTACTTC
TRBV2	TRBJ1-1	NA	many	CASRDGQLTEAFF	TGTGCCAGCAGGGATGGACAGCTCACTGAAGCTTTCTTT
TRBV5-8	TRBJ1-2	NA	NA	CASSPVGGSYGYTF	TGTGCCAGCAGTCCCGTTGGGGGGAGCTATGGCTACACCTTC
TRBV28	TRBJ2-1	NA	NA	CASGRGNEQFF	TGTGCCAGCGGTCGCGGAAATGAGCAGTTCTTC
TRBV5-1	TRBJ1-1	NA	NA	CASTRDGQNTEAFF	TGCGCCAGCACAAGGGACGGGCAAAACACTGAAGCTTTCTTT
TRBV27	TRBJ1-1	NA	few	CASNPLGGPNTEAFF	TGTGCCAGCAACCCGCTGGGGGGCCCGAACACTGAAGCTTTCTTT
TRBV6-4	TRBJ1-2	NA	NA	CASRLDRGEDGYTF	TGTGCCAGCAGGCTCGATCGAGGCGAGGATGGCTACACCTTC
TRBV5-4	TRBJ1-4	NA	NA	CASSLAGNEKLFF	TGTGCCAGCAGCTTGGCTGGTAATGAAAAACTGTTTTTT
TRBV6-5	TRBJ2-1	NA	NA	CASSYSSGAYNEQFF	TGTGCCAGCAGTTACTCGAGTGGGGCTTACAATGAGCAGTTCTTC
TRBV27	TRBJ1-1	NA	NA	CASSLWGTWGGGTEAFF	TGTGCCAGCAGTTTATGGGGGACCTGGGGAGGGGGCACTGAAGCTTTCTTT
TRBV6-5	TRBJ1-1	NA	NA	CASSSDRKAFF	TGTGCCAGCAGTTCGGACAGAAAAGCTTTCTTT
TRBV5-1	TRBJ2-1	NA	NA	CASSLEGMEQFF	TGCGCCAGCAGCTTGGAAGGGATGGAGCAGTTCTTC
TRBV3-1/TRBV3-2	TRBJ1-2	TRBD1	once	CASSAGGPGGYTF	TGTGCCAGCAGCGCAGGGGGCCCGGGGGGCTACACCTTC
TRBV5-6	TRBJ1-3	NA	NA	CASPGGNTIYF	TGTGCCAGCCCCGGAGGAAACACCATATATTTT
TRBV6-4	TRBJ1-6	NA	once	CASSPRVGNSPLHF	TGTGCCAGCAGTCCCAGGGTGGGGAATTCACCCCTCCACTTT
TRBV6-1	TRBJ1-1	TRBD1	NA	CASSGGTGDMNTEAFF	TGTGCCAGCAGTGGGGGGACAGGGGACATGAACACTGAAGCTTTCTTT
TRBV3-1/TRBV3-2	TRBJ2-3	TRBD2	NA	CASSQRRGLAGVYFPTDTQYF	TGTGCCAGCAGCCAAAGACGGGGACTAGCGGGGGTGTATTTCCCCACAGATACGCAGTATTTT
TRBV6-5	TRBJ1-5	TRBD1	NA	CASSYSGQSSNQPQHF	TGTGCCAGCAGTTACTCGGGACAGAGTAGCAATCAGCCCCAGCATTTT
TRBV7-8	TRBJ2-5	TRBD2	once	CASSLGRTSGRAEETQYF	TGTGCCAGCAGCTTAGGGAGGACTAGCGGGAGGGCCGAGGAGACCCAGTACTTC
TRBV5-4	TRBJ1-3	TRBD1	NA	CASSLGRQGSGNTIYF	TGTGCCAGCAGCTTGGGCCGACAGGGATCGGGAAACACCATATATTTT
TRBV30	TRBJ1-5	TRBD1	NA	CAWIPQGAQGSNQPQHF	TGTGCCTGGATTCCACAGGGGGCGCAGGGAAGCAATCAGCCCCAGCATTTT
TRBV5-1	TRBJ1-1	NA	NA	CASSFSARGNTEAFF	TGCGCCAGCAGCTTTTCCGCTCGGGGGAACACTGAAGCTTTCTTT
TRBV5-5	TRBJ2-7	NA	NA	CASSGSYEQYF	TGTGCCAGCAGTGGATCCTACGAGCAGTACTTC